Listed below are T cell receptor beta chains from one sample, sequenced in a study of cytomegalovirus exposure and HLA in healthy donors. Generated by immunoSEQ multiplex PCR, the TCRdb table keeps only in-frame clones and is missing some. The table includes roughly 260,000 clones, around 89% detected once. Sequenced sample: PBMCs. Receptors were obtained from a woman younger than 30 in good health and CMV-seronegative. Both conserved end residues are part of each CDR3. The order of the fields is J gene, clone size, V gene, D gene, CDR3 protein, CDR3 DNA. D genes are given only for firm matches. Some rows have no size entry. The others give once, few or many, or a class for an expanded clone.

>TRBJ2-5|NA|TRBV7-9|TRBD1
CASSPKIRQGETQYF
TGTGCCAGCAGCCCGAAGATTCGACAGGGAGAGACCCAGTACTTC
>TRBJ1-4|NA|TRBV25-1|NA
CASSDGTNEKLFF
TGTGCCAGCAGTGATGGCACCAACGAAAAACTGTTTTTT
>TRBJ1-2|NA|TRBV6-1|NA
CASSEALGADGYTF
TGTGCCAGCAGTGAAGCGCTGGGGGCGGATGGCTACACCTTC
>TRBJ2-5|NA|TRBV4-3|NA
CASSQDHNEETQYF
TGCGCCAGCAGCCAAGATCACAATGAAGAGACCCAGTACTTC
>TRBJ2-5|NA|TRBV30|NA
CAWSGGPQETQYF
TGTGCCTGGAGTGGGGGGCCCCAAGAGACCCAGTACTTC
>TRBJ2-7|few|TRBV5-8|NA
CASSSSYEQYF
TGTGCCAGCAGCTCCAGCTACGAGCAGTACTTC
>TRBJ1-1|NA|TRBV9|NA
CASSSPGQRAFF
TGTGCCAGCAGCTCACCGGGACAAAGGGCTTTCTTT
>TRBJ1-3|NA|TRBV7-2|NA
CASSLSQAYSGNTIYF
TGTGCCAGCAGCTTATCACAGGCTTACTCTGGAAACACCATATATTTT
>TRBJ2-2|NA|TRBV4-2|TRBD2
CASSQLWTSDTGELFF
TGTGCCAGCAGCCAACTTTGGACTAGCGACACCGGGGAGCTGTTTTTT
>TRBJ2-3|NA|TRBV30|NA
CAWSVRGGARGTQYF
TGTGCCTGGAGTGTACGAGGCGGGGCTAGGGGTACGCAGTATTTT
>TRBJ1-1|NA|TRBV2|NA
CASRGGANTEAFF
TGTGCCAGCAGGGGGGGAGCGAACACTGAAGCTTTCTTT
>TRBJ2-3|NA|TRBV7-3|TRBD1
CASSLTRGTGATDTQYF
TGTGCCAGCAGCTTAACCCGAGGGACAGGAGCCACAGATACGCAGTATTTT
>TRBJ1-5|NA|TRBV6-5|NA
CASSYSTVRQPQHF
TGTGCCAGCAGTTACTCAACAGTTCGGCAGCCCCAGCATTTT
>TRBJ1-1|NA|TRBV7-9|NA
CASITQGEAFF
TGTGCCAGCATCACACAGGGTGAAGCTTTCTTT
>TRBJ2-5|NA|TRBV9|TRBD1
CASSVSTGGTETQYF
TGTGCCAGCAGCGTATCAACAGGGGGAACGGAGACCCAGTACTTC
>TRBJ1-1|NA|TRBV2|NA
CASSEAQVVRNTEAFF
TGTGCCAGCAGTGAAGCGCAGGTAGTGAGGAACACTGAAGCTTTCTTT
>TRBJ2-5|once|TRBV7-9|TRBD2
CASSLFVGGLQETQYF
TGTGCCAGCAGCCTGTTTGTGGGAGGGCTTCAAGAGACCCAGTACTTC
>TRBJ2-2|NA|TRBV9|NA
CASSARANTGELFF
TGTGCCAGCAGCGCAAGAGCGAACACCGGGGAGCTGTTTTTT
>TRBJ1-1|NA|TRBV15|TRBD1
CATSFAGGASEAFF
TGTGCCACCAGCTTTGCAGGGGGCGCGTCTGAAGCTTTCTTT
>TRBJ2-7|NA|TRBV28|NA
CASLVQGTYEQYF
TGTGCCAGCCTGGTGCAGGGTACCTACGAGCAGTACTTC
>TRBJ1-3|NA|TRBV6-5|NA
CASSYTGTGNTIYF
TGTGCCAGCAGTTACACAGGAACTGGAAACACCATATATTTT
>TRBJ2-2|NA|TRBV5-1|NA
CASSPHRGSGYTGELFF
TGCGCCAGCAGCCCGCATCGAGGAAGTGGCTACACCGGGGAGCTGTTTTTT
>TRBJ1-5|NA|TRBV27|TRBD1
CARGDRVQPQHF
TGTGCCAGAGGAGACAGGGTTCAGCCCCAGCATTTT
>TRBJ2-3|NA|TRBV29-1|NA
CSVAGGTDTQYF
TGCAGCGTCGCCGGTGGCACAGATACGCAGTATTTT
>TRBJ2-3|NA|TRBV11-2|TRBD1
CASSLGRGPSTDTQYF
TGTGCCAGCAGCTTAGGTAGGGGGCCTAGCACAGATACGCAGTATTTT
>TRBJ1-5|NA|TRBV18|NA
CASSPLKGSNQPQHF
TGTGCCAGCTCACCACTAAAGGGGAGCAATCAGCCCCAGCATTTT
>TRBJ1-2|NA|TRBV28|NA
CAIPDRSVSSGYTF
TGTGCCATCCCTGACAGGTCAGTCTCCTCCGGCTACACCTTC
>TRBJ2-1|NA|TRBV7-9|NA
CASSSSTGYNEQFF
TGTGCCAGCAGCTCCTCGACAGGCTACAATGAGCAGTTCTTC
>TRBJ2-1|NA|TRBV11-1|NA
CASSLAGGYNEQFF
TGTGCCAGCAGCTTAGCGGGGGGATACAATGAGCAGTTCTTC
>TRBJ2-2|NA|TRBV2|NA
CASTGHSLNTGELFF
TGTGCCAGCACAGGCCACAGCCTAAACACCGGGGAGCTGTTTTTT
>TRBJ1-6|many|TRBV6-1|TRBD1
CASSEGQGGSPLHF
TGTGCCAGCAGTGAAGGACAGGGGGGTTCACCCCTCCACTTT
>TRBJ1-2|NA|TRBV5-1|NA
CASSLSRVKDYGYTF
TGCGCCAGCAGCTTGTCTCGGGTAAAGGACTATGGCTACACCTTC
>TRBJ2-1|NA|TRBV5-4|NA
CASSLPGARGFF
TGTGCCAGCAGTCTGCCAGGGGCAAGAGGGTTCTTC
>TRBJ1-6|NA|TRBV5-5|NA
CASSGDGRYNSPLHF
TGTGCCAGCAGCGGGGACGGGAGATATAATTCACCCCTCCACTTT
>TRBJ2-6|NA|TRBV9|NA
CASSVDVRGSGANVLTF
TGTGCCAGCAGCGTAGATGTCCGGGGATCTGGGGCCAACGTCCTGACTTTC
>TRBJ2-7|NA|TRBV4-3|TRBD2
CASSQEAGTSGGYEQYF
TGCGCCAGCAGCCAAGAGGCCGGGACTAGCGGGGGGTACGAGCAGTACTTC
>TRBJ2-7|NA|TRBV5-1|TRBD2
CASSMGGSYEQYF
TGCGCCAGCAGCATGGGCGGGAGCTACGAGCAGTACTTC
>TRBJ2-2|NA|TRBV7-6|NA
CASSLTNTGELFF
TGTGCCAGCAGCTTAACTAACACCGGGGAGCTGTTTTTT
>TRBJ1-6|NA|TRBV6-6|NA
CASRADMYNSPLHF
TGTGCCAGCAGGGCTGACATGTATAATTCACCCCTCCACTTT
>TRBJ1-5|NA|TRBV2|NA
CASSNQANQPQHF
TGTGCCAGCAGCAACCAGGCCAATCAGCCCCAGCATTTT
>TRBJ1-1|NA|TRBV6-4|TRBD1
CASSDRDSGGAFF
TGTGCCAGCAGTGACCGGGACAGTGGGGGAGCTTTCTTT
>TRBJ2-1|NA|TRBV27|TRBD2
CASSLWSGGAFEQFF
TGTGCCAGCAGTTTATGGAGCGGGGGGGCTTTTGAGCAGTTCTTC
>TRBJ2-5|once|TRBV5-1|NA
CASSSYSLQETQYF
TGCGCCAGCAGCTCTTACAGTTTACAAGAGACCCAGTACTTC
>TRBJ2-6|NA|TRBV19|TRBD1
CASSQRGRSGANVLTF
TGTGCCAGTAGTCAAAGGGGGCGCTCTGGGGCCAACGTCCTGACTTTC
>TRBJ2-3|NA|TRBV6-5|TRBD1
CASSPGTAADTQYF
TGTGCCAGCAGCCCAGGGACAGCGGCAGATACGCAGTATTTT
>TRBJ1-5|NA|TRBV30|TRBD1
CACSRGTDSNQPQHF
TGTGCCTGCAGCCGAGGGACAGATAGCAATCAGCCCCAGCATTTT
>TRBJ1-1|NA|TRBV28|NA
CASSSGEGAEAFF
TGTGCCAGCAGTTCCGGGGAGGGAGCTGAAGCTTTCTTT
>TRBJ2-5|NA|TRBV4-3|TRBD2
CASSRDTSWEGQIGETQYF
TGCGCCAGCAGCCGAGACACCTCATGGGAGGGGCAGATCGGAGAGACCCAGTACTTC
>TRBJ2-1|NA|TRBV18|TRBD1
CASSPGAGGRGYNEQFF
TGTGCCAGCTCACCAGGAGCAGGGGGTCGTGGATACAATGAGCAGTTCTTC
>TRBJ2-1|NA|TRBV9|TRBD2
CASSVIAGGLNEQFF
TGTGCCAGCAGCGTCATAGCGGGGGGGCTAAATGAGCAGTTCTTC